The clone carrying this TCR beta chain was observed at least ten times. What it binds is unknown. These data originate in a study of blood T cells in healthy people across ages. Study-wide results and caveats: In older individuals, TCR beta diversity per million T cells was lower, falling roughly linearly with age. No one knew whether donors had CMV, which possibly confounded expanded clonotype changes.

Trimming stripped 4 bases from V and 2 bases from J, with 12 bases between. Germline CDR1 DFQATT, CDR2 SNEGSKA (reference sequence). The CDR3 is 13 amino acids. It was with a sample-barcoded 5' primer and a J-beta primer mix that a second PCR of about 6 to 12 cycles was run. TCRdb reprocessed the 5' RACE reads via MiXCR and lists one record per CDR3 protein. The sample has about 640,000 distinct CDR3 sequences, 45% to 65% seen once. What was sequenced was blood. The clonotype was recovered from a man aged 60 to 69 in good health. This chain connects TRBV20-1 to TRBJ2-7; D ambiguous. The CDR3 protein is CSATVGSTYEQYF. Written as DNA, the CDR3 is TGCAGTGCTACCGTGGGGTCTACCTACGAGCAGTACTTC.